This T cell receptor beta chain was recovered during a study of cytotoxic CD8 clonotypes in ibrutinib-treated CLL. With sequencing, the targeted depth ranged from 1 in 200,000 to 1 in 1 million T cells. Clones were read by immunoSEQ multiplex PCR, and TCRdb kept only the in-frame ones, dropping some. The sample lists 250,000 to 350,000 clones, approximately 76% occurring once. Germline V gene lookup returns CDR1 MGHRA and CDR2 YSYEKL. Trimming took off 2 bases at V and 2 bases at J, with 9 bases between the two ends. This CDR3 has 14 amino acids. There are a few counts of this clone. This receptor was identified in a human donor with chronic lymphocytic leukemia. Sequences were derived from PBMCs, sampled at disease progression, from a patient treated with ibrutinib. The genes are TRBV4-1 and TRBJ2-5; D unclear. As DNA, the CDR3 is TGCGCCAGCAGCCAACCGAGACGACAAGAGACCCAGTACTTC. Amino acid sequence: CASSQPRRQETQYF.